The next 14 T cell receptor beta chains were all read from a single sample in a study of beta chain features in type 1 diabetes. Expressed TCRB transcripts were sequenced because the isolated RNA had all been reverse transcribed beforehand. The data were produced by immunoSEQ multiplex PCR, yet TCRdb's version contains in-frame clones alone and is incomplete. Found here are about 250,000 clones, 14% of them singletons; the top ten hold more than 0.02%. Sequenced material: naive CD4+ T cells from blood. The receptors stem from a middle-aged woman in good health.

The V and J genes are TRBV2 and TRBJ1-1; TRBD1 is a possible D gene (5 bases). This CDR3 has 14 amino acids. Trimming stripped 4 bases from V and 4 bases from J, with 13 bases between. Germline CDR1 and CDR2: SNHLY and FYNNEI. The CDR3 DNA sequence: TGTGCCAGCAGTGTATCCAGGGCGATCACTGAAGCTTTCTTT. Residues: CASSVSRAITEAFF.

This clone was picked up a small number of times. The CDR3 is CSANRGTEAFF. DNA for the CDR3: TGCAGTGCAAACAGGGGCACTGAAGCTTTCTTT. The chain is built from TRBV20-1 and TRBJ1-1; 7 nucleotides match TRBD1. This CDR3 contains 11 residues. The germline gives CDR1 DFQATT, CDR2 SNEGSKA (reference sequence). J lost 4 bases, V lost 6 bases, and 2 bases had no gene match.

The sample holds a few counts of this clone. The V and J genes are TRBV18 and TRBJ1-4; possibly TRBD1 for D (5 bases). Germline assignment: CDR1 KGHSH and CDR2 LQKENI. V was trimmed by 4 bases and J by 4 bases, leaving 16 bases between them. This CDR3 is built from 16 residues. The CDR3 sequence is CASSLAEGANNEKLFF. Written as DNA, the CDR3 is TGTGCCAGCTCACTTGCGGAAGGGGCGAATAATGAAAAACTGTTTTTT. The whole variable domain, filled in from reference TRBV18 and TRBJ1-4, reads NAGVMQNPRHLVRRRGQEARLRCSPMKGHSHVYWYRQLPEEGLKFMVYLQKENIIDESGMPKERFSAEFPKEGPSILRIQQVVRGDSAAYFCASSLAEGANNEKLFFGSGTQLSVL.

The gene calls are TRBV2 and TRBJ1-5, with no clear D. Trimming stripped 0 bases from V and 9 bases from J, with 15 bases between. Per the germline V gene, CDR1 is SNHLY and CDR2 is FYNNEI. CDR3 length: 15 amino acids. As DNA, the CDR3 is TGTGCCAGCAGTGAAGCGCTATCGCGGGCCGGGCCCCAGCATTTT. This gives the protein CASSEALSRAGPQHF.

This clone came up a few times. The CDR3 nucleotides read TGTGCCAGCAGCTTAGTTTCGGGGGACAGGGTGTTTTCCAATGAGCAGTTCTTC. This sequence encodes CASSLVSGDRVFSNEQFF. The J gene is TRBJ2-1, the V gene TRBV7-2; 9 nucleotides agree with TRBD1. This CDR3 has 18 amino acids. V lost 1 base and J lost 6; bases outside the gene matches: 13. Germline V gene data show CDR1 as SGHTA and CDR2 as FQGNSA.

This clone was observed a few times. The chain uses TRBV6-7 and TRBJ1-2, with 8 bases identical to TRBD1. TRBV6-7 is assigned to the ORF class and has an uncertain function. V shed 5 bases and J 2 bases; nucleotides not matched to a gene: 4. The CDR3 covers 14 residues. In nucleotides, the CDR3 is TGTGCCAGCAGTCGCCGGGACAGGAACTATGGCTACACCTTC. Its translation is CASSRRDRNYGYTF.

The rearrangement links TRBV9 to TRBJ2-2; tentative D call: TRBD1 (6 bases). This CDR3 contains 16 residues. V was shortened by 3 bases and J by 4 bases, with 16 bases between the two germline ends. In germline, CDR1 is SGDLS, CDR2 YYNGEE. For the CDR3, the DNA is TGTGCCAGCAGCGCATCCACAGGGTGGGTCACCGGGGAGCTGTTTTTT. The encoded protein is CASSASTGWVTGELFF.

The chain carries TRBV5-4 and TRBJ2-5; 10 nucleotides line up with TRBD2. The J segment lost 5 bases and the V segment lost 0 bases, leaving 7 bases of the junction unmatched. The CDR3 extends over 16 amino acids. CDR1 is SGHNT and CDR2 is YYREEE in the germline V gene (reference sequence). The CDR3 here is CASSLATSGAWETQYF. The DNA of the CDR3 is TGTGCCAGCAGCTTGGCCACTAGCGGGGCCTGGGAGACCCAGTACTTC. The full variable domain, completed using reference TRBV5-4 and TRBJ2-5, is ETGVTQSPTHLIKTRGQQVTLRCSSQSGHNTVSWYQQALGQGPQFIFQYYREEENGRGNFPPRFSGLQFPNYSSELNVNALELDDSALYLCASSLATSGAWETQYFGPGTRLLVL.

The chain carries TRBV7-8 and TRBJ2-5; D is perhaps TRBD2 (5 bases). V lost 2 bases and J 1 base, leaving 11 bases between the germline ends. This CDR3 spans 15 amino acids. CDR1 and CDR2 from the germline V gene are SGHVS and FQNEAQ. The CDR3 is CASSLLTGGQETQYF. CDR3 in DNA: TGTGCCAGCAGCTTACTCACCGGAGGCCAAGAGACCCAGTACTTC.

This clone was seen more than once but under ten times. The rearrangement links TRBV5-1 to TRBJ2-1; D gene unclear. This CDR3 contains 16 residues. Deletions cut 2 bases from V and 7 bases from J, with 19 bases between. Germline CDR1 is SGHRS and CDR2 is YFSETQ. The CDR3 spells CASSFFYQSSPNEQFF. In DNA form, the CDR3 reads TGCGCCAGCAGCTTTTTTTACCAGTCTAGTCCTAATGAGCAGTTCTTC.

Only a few counts were recorded for this clone. CDR3 in DNA: TGTGCCATCCGGACTAGCGGGGGTTCTAGCACAGATACGCAGTATTTT. As protein: CAIRTSGGSSTDTQYF. The rearrangement links TRBV10-3 to TRBJ2-3; TRBD2 matches 13 bases. V shed 8 bases, J shed 0 bases, and the junction held 5 bases outside the gene matches. Germline-derived CDR1 and CDR2 are ENHRY and SYGVKD. The CDR3 length is 16 residues.

In this sample, this clone turned up a few times. J is TRBJ2-2 and V is TRBV6-6; TRBD1 matches 10 bases. CDR3 length equals 16 residues. Germline V gives CDR1 MNHNY, CDR2 SVGAGI (reference sequence). Unmatched junction bases numbered 3, after V lost 5 bases and J lost 0 bases. CDR3: CASSTTGGANTGELFF. CDR3 bases: TGTGCCAGCAGTACGACAGGGGGCGCGAACACCGGGGAGCTGTTTTTT.

This clone has ten or more counts. The J gene is TRBJ2-1, the V gene TRBV5-6; 11 bases are a match to TRBD2. The CDR3 covers 17 residues. V was clipped by 4 bases and J by 6 bases; unmatched bases: 12. Germline V gives CDR1 SGHDT, CDR2 YYEEEE. The CDR3 sequence: CASSQTSGVSLGNEQFF. In DNA, the CDR3 is TGTGCCAGCAGCCAGACTAGCGGGGTTAGCCTGGGCAATGAGCAGTTCTTC.

The chain has TRBV7-2 and TRBJ2-1; D uncertain. The CDR3 extends over 12 amino acids. V was clipped by 2 bases and J by 5 bases, with 4 bases between them. Germline values: CDR1 SGHTA, CDR2 FQGNSA. The chain's CDR3 is CASSLTDNEQFF. The CDR3 nucleotides read TGTGCCAGCAGCTTAACAGACAATGAGCAGTTCTTC.